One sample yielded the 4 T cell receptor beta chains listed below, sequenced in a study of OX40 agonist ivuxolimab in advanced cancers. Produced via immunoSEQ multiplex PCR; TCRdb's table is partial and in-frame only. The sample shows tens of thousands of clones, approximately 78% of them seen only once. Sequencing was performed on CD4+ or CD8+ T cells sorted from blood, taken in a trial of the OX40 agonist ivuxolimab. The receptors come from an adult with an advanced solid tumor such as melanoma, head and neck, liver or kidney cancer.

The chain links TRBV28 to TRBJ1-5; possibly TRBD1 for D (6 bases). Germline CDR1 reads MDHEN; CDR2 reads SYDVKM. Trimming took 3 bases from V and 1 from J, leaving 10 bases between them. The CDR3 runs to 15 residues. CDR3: CASSFAGVSNQPQHF. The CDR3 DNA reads TGTGCCAGCAGTTTTGCAGGGGTGAGCAATCAGCCCCAGCATTTT.

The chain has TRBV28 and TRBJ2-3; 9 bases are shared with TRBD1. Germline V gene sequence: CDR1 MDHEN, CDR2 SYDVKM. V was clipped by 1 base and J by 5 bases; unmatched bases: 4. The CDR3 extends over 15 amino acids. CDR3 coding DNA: TGTGCCAGCAGTTTATATGGGGGACAGGGAGATACGCAGTATTTT. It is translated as CASSLYGGQGDTQYF.

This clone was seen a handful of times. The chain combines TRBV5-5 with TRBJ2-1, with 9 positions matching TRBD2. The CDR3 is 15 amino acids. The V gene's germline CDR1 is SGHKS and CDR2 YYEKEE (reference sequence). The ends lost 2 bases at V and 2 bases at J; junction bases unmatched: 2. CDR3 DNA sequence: TGTGCCAGCAGCTTTAGCGGGGGCGCCTACAATGAGCAGTTCTTC. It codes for CASSFSGGAYNEQFF.

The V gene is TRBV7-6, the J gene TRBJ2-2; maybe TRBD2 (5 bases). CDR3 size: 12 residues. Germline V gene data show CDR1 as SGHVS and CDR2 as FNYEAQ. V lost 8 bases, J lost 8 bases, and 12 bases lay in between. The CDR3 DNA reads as TGTGCCAGCTCTAGCCCCGGGGGGGAGCTGTTTTTT. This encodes CASSSPGGELFF.